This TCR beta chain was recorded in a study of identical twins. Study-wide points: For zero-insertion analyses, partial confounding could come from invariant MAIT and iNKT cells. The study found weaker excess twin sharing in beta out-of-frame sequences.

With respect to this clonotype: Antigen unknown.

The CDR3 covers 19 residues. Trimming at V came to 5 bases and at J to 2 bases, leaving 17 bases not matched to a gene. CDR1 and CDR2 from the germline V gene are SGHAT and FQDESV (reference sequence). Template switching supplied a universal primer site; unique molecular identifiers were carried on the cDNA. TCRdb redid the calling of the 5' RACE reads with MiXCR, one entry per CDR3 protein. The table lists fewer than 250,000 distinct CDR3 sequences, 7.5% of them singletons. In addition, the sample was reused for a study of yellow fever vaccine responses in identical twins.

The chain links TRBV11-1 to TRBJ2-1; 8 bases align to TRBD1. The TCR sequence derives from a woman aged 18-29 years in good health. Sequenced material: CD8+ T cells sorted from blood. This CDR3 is CASSTRQGLALEAYNEQFF. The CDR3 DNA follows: TGTGCCAGCAGCACCCGACAGGGGCTAGCGTTAGAAGCCTACAATGAGCAGTTCTTC.